A selection of T cell receptor beta chains follows, all from one sample in a study of blood T cell repertoires in COVID-19. Measured with immunoSEQ multiplex PCR; TCRdb has only the in-frame clones, and not every one. The sample has some 80,000 clones; about 85% are singletons. Input material: peripheral blood. Receptors originate from a man aged 60-69 years with COVID-19, enrolled during active disease. Each CDR3 is given with its conserved first and last residue. D genes are given only for firm matches. Not every row has a clone size; where given, it reads once, few, many or a size class.

TGTGCCAGCAGCTCCGGGACAGGGGGTGAAAAACTGTTTTTT,CASSSGTGGEKLFF,TRBV7-9,TRBD1,TRBJ1-4,.
TGTGCCACCAGTGGCCTAGGTCCGGACTATGGCTACACCTTC,CATSGLGPDYGYTF,TRBV24-1,.,TRBJ1-2,.
TGTGCCAGCAGCTTAACAGGAGGGGCCGCTGAGCCCCAGCATTTT,CASSLTGGAAEPQHF,TRBV7-3,.,TRBJ1-5,.
TGTGCCAGTAGGCCGGGACAGGTAGATGGCTACACCTTC,CASRPGQVDGYTF,TRBV19,TRBD1,TRBJ1-2,.
TGTGCCACCACGGACTTCTATAGCAATCAGCCCCAGCATTTT,CATTDFYSNQPQHF,TRBV6-5,.,TRBJ1-5,.
TGTGCCAGCAGTTTTCAGGCCTACGAGCAGTACTTC,CASSFQAYEQYF,TRBV28,.,TRBJ2-7,.
TGTGCCAGCATCCCTGGGAGGGTTTGTAAAAATGAGCAGTTCTTC,CASIPGRVCKNEQFF,TRBV12-1,.,TRBJ2-1,.
TGCGCCAGCAGTGAGGTCAGGGTAGGAGAAAAACTGTTTTTT,CASSEVRVGEKLFF,TRBV10-2,.,TRBJ1-4,.
TGTGCCTCCGGTGTGTCTAGCTTTTCAGATACGCAGTATTTT,CASGVSSFSDTQYF,TRBV6-5,.,TRBJ2-3,.
TGTGCCAGCAGCCCTATACTAGCAGAGTACGAGCAGTACTTC,CASSPILAEYEQYF,TRBV25-1,.,TRBJ2-7,once
TGTGCCAGCAGACAACTAGCGGGTTACCAAAATGAGCAGTTCTTC,CASRQLAGYQNEQFF,TRBV5-5,TRBD2,TRBJ2-1,once
TGTGCCAGCAGTTTACTAGGTACCACAACGATCGAGCAGTTCTTC,CASSLLGTTTIEQFF,TRBV27,.,TRBJ2-1,.
TGTGCCTGGAGTGTACGAAGCGGGGGCACAGATACGCAGTATTTT,CAWSVRSGGTDTQYF,TRBV30,TRBD2,TRBJ2-3,.
TGTGCCAGCAGCATCGGAGTAGACGCGGAGACCCAGTACTTC,CASSIGVDAETQYF,TRBV7-9,.,TRBJ2-5,.
TGCGCCAGCAGCCACGACCCCGGGGGGGGTATCAACGAGCAGTACTTC,CASSHDPGGGINEQYF,TRBV5-1,TRBD2,TRBJ2-7,.
TGTGCCAGCCTCGGGGGACAGGGCTCTGTCGCTTTCTTT,CASLGGQGSVAFF,TRBV10-3,TRBD1,TRBJ1-1,.
TGTGCCAGCAGTTTCCAACAGGGGGCTGAGCAGTTCTTC,CASSFQQGAEQFF,TRBV12-3/TRBV12-4,TRBD1,TRBJ2-1,.
TGCGCCAGCAGAGTGGCGGGACTACCATCATACGAGCAGTACTTC,CASRVAGLPSYEQYF,TRBV5-1,TRBD2,TRBJ2-7,few
TGTGCCAGCAGAAAACCGGGACAGGGCCTCTACGAGCAGTACTTC,CASRKPGQGLYEQYF,TRBV6-5,TRBD1,TRBJ2-7,.
TGTGCCAGCAGTTATACAGGGACCTCTGGGGCCAACGTCCTGACTTTC,CASSYTGTSGANVLTF,TRBV6-5,.,TRBJ2-6,.
TGTGCCAGCAGTCCACAGGGGCCCCACACTGAAGCTTTCTTT,CASSPQGPHTEAFF,TRBV27,TRBD1,TRBJ1-1,.
TGTGCCTGGATGGGAGGGGGGCACGGGGAGCTGTTTTTT,CAWMGGGHGELFF,TRBV30,.,TRBJ2-2,.
TGTGCCTTTCAGGGTGCGGGGCCTCAGCCCCAGCATTTT,CAFQGAGPQPQHF,TRBV30,.,TRBJ1-5,.
TGCAGCGCAGAGGGGACACAGGGTGGGGTTGAGAACACTGAAGCTTTCTTT,CSAEGTQGGVENTEAFF,TRBV29-1,.,TRBJ1-1,.
TGTGCCAGCAGTTCGCGGGAGGGAGAGACCCAGTACTTC,CASSSREGETQYF,TRBV12-3/TRBV12-4,TRBD2,TRBJ2-5,few
TGTGCCAGTAGTGAGGACAGGGGATTTAGCACAGATACGCAGTATTTT,CASSEDRGFSTDTQYF,TRBV19,TRBD1,TRBJ2-3,.
TGTGCCAGCAGCTTACATGCCCCCCCCGGACAGGGGGCCTCTGAAGCTTTCTTT,CASSLHAPPGQGASEAFF,TRBV7-3,TRBD1,TRBJ1-1,.
TGCGCCAGCAGTCAATGGGGAGGGTTCGAGCAGTACTTC,CASSQWGGFEQYF,TRBV23-1,TRBD2,TRBJ2-7,.
TGTGCCAGTAGGATTCTTCGGGGGGACACTGAAGCTTTCTTT,CASRILRGDTEAFF,TRBV19,.,TRBJ1-1,.
TGTGCCATCAGTGAAGTCGAGGGCGCAGAAGCGGAGCAGTACTTC,CAISEVEGAEAEQYF,TRBV10-3,.,TRBJ2-7,.
TGTGCCAGCAGCTTGGGACAGAACTATGGCTACACCTTC,CASSLGQNYGYTF,TRBV11-2,TRBD1,TRBJ1-2,.
TGTGCCAGCAGCTTAGGTGGAGAGCTTAACTATGGCTACACCTTC,CASSLGGELNYGYTF,TRBV7-9,.,TRBJ1-2,.
TGTGCCAGCAGCGTCTCTAAGAGGAACACTGAAGCTTTCTTT,CASSVSKRNTEAFF,TRBV9,.,TRBJ1-1,.
TGTGCCAGCTCCCGTGGCCAGGCCGCAACTAATGAAAAACTGTTTTTT,CASSRGQAATNEKLFF,TRBV18,.,TRBJ1-4,.
TGTGCCTGGGGACAGTTATCTGGAAACACCATATATTTT,CAWGQLSGNTIYF,TRBV30,.,TRBJ1-3,.
TGTGCCAGCAGTTATTTTCCCCGCACTGAAGCTTTCTTT,CASSYFPRTEAFF,TRBV6-5,.,TRBJ1-1,.
TGTGCCAGCAGCTTAAGGCCTCAGGGCACTGAAGCTTTCTTT,CASSLRPQGTEAFF,TRBV7-2,.,TRBJ1-1,few
TGTGCAAGTCGCCAGGACCCCTTCTGGGAGAACTACGAGCAGTACTTC,CASRQDPFWENYEQYF,TRBV12-2,.,TRBJ2-7,.
TGCGCCAGCAGCTTGGTGGCAGCGGCAGGTGAAAAACTGTTTTTT,CASSLVAAAGEKLFF,TRBV5-1,.,TRBJ1-4,once
TGTGCCAGTAGTACGACAGGGTCCGGTGAAAAACTGTTTTTT,CASSTTGSGEKLFF,TRBV19,TRBD1,TRBJ1-4,.
TGTGCCTGGAGTGTACCAGACATATCTGAAGCTTTCTTT,CAWSVPDISEAFF,TRBV30,.,TRBJ1-1,.
TGTGCCAGCAGTCAGGGACTAGCGGGAGATGAGCAGTACTTC,CASSQGLAGDEQYF,TRBV2,TRBD2,TRBJ2-7,.
TGTGCCAGCAGCGACTCCGGGACAGCGGCCTACGAGCAGTACTTC,CASSDSGTAAYEQYF,TRBV3-1/TRBV3-2,TRBD1,TRBJ2-7,.
TGTGCCTGTACAGGGGGACCACCCAATGAGCAGTTCTTC,CACTGGPPNEQFF,TRBV30,TRBD1,TRBJ2-1,.
TGTGCCAGCAGCCAAGGGACTAGCGGGGGCACAGATACGCAGTATTTT,CASSQGTSGGTDTQYF,TRBV3-1/TRBV3-2,TRBD2,TRBJ2-3,.
TGTGCCAGCAGTGAATCGACAGGGGATATTAGTGAAAAACTGTTTTTT,CASSESTGDISEKLFF,TRBV6-1,TRBD1,TRBJ1-4,.
TGCAGCGTTGATACGACCGCAGTCGGGGAGCAGTACTTC,CSVDTTAVGEQYF,TRBV29-1,.,TRBJ2-7,few
TGTGCCAGTAGTATCCAGGGACAGGGTGAGAGAAAACTGTTTTTT,CASSIQGQGERKLFF,TRBV19,TRBD1,TRBJ1-4,.
TGTGCCAGCAGCCAAGAGGGCAGGGGAGCTAACTATGGCTACACCTTC,CASSQEGRGANYGYTF,TRBV3-1/TRBV3-2,.,TRBJ1-2,.
TGCAGCGTCTATTTTTTTTCTGAAAAACTGTTTTTT,CSVYFFSEKLFF,TRBV29-1,.,TRBJ1-4,.
TGCACCAGCAGCCAAGACTCCGCAGAGGGCAGAGAGCAGTACTTC,CTSSQDSAEGREQYF,TRBV1,.,TRBJ2-7,.
TGTGCCAGCAGTTTTAGATCTCTAATAGCGGGAGTGGAGTATGAGCAGTTCTTC,CASSFRSLIAGVEYEQFF,TRBV6-2/TRBV6-3,TRBD2,TRBJ2-1,.
TGTGCCAGCTCACCCGGGACTAGCGGGGGATACAATGAGCAGTTCTTC,CASSPGTSGGYNEQFF,TRBV18,TRBD2,TRBJ2-1,.
TGTGCCATCAGTGGGGCAGGGGGCTACGAGCAGTACTTC,CAISGAGGYEQYF,TRBV10-3,TRBD1,TRBJ2-7,.
TGTGCCACCAGGGCTAGCGGGGTAGATACGCAGTATTTT,CATRASGVDTQYF,TRBV24-1,TRBD2,TRBJ2-3,.